This entry lists 5 T cell receptor beta chains sequenced from one sample in a study of T cells after yellow fever vaccination. TCRdb passed the 5' RACE reads through MiXCR, listing each CDR3 protein once. Altogether 300,000 to 350,000 distinct CDR3 sequences are present, around 4.5% being singletons, with the ten largest covering less than 20%. The specimen comprised PBMCs, sampled 15 days after the yellow fever booster vaccination. The receptors shown here come from a man between 18 and 29 years old who received the YFV17D yellow fever vaccine.

The table lists this clonotype with many counts. This sequence joins TRBV20-1 and TRBJ2-5, with unresolved D. The length of the CDR3 is 11 residues. The V gene's germline CDR1 is DFQATT and CDR2 SNEGSKA (reference sequence). Trimming left V 8 bases short and J 4 bases short, with 11 bases between. DNA of the CDR3: TGCAGTCCGAGGTGGGCAGAGACCCAGTACTTC. Its translation is CSPRWAETQYF.

The V call is TRBV7-2, the J call TRBJ1-2; 7 bases agree with TRBD1. This CDR3 comprises 14 residues. The V gene's germline CDR1 is SGHTA and CDR2 FQGNSA. Losses at the gene ends were 6 bases for V and 8 bases for J; bases not matched to a gene: 12. The CDR3 DNA is TGTGCCAGCAGTCGCGAGGGGGCCGCGGTAGGCTACACCTTC. Amino acid sequence: CASSREGAAVGYTF.

This clonotype turned up a few times. The rearrangement links TRBV7-3 to TRBJ2-3; no clear D. V gave up 0 bases and J gave up 5 bases, with 18 bases separating them. The CDR3 has 17 amino acids. Germline CDR1 reads SGHTA; CDR2 reads FQGTGA. CDR3 nucleotides: TGTGCCAGCAGCTTAACCCCGCCGCTAAGGGCATTAGATACGCAGTATTTT. It yields the protein CASSLTPPLRALDTQYF.

The chain links TRBV11-2 to TRBJ2-4; D remains ambiguous. CDR3 length: 16 residues. Germline CDR1 and CDR2: SGHAT and FQNNGV. Trimming took 1 base from V and 0 from J, leaving 10 bases between them. The CDR3 protein is CASSLVSQLAKNIQYF. The CDR3 bases are TGTGCCAGCAGCTTAGTAAGCCAACTAGCCAAAAACATTCAGTACTTC.

The rearrangement uses TRBV27 and TRBJ2-6, with D perhaps TRBD2 (5 bases). CDR1 is MNHEY and CDR2 is SMNVEV in the germline V gene (reference sequence). Trimming removed 1 base at V and 2 bases at J, with 6 bases between. This CDR3 comprises 15 residues. The CDR3 DNA is TGTGCCAGCAGTTTATACGGGACTGGGGCCAACGTCCTGACTTTC. This encodes CASSLYGTGANVLTF.